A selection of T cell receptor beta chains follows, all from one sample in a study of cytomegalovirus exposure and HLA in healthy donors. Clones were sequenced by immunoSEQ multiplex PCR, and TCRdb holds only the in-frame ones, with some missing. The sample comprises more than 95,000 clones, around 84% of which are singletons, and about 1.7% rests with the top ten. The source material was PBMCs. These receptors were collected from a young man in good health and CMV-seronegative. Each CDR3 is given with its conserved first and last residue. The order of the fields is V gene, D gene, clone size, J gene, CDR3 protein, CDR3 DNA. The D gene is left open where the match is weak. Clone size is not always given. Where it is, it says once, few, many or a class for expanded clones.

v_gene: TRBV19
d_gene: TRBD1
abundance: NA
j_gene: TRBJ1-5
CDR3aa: CASSPDRGLQPQHF
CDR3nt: TGTGCCAGTAGCCCGGACAGGGGGCTTCAGCCCCAGCATTTT

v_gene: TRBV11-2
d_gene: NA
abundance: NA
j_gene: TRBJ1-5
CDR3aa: CASSLRGGNQPQHF
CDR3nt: TGTGCCAGCAGCTTAAGGGGGGGGAATCAGCCCCAGCATTTT

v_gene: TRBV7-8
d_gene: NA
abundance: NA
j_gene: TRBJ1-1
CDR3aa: CASDLRAGLGETEAFF
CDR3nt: TGTGCCAGCGATTTAAGGGCGGGCCTTGGGGAGACTGAAGCTTTCTTT

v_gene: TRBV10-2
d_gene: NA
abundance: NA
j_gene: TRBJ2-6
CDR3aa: CASGQGQGRVLTF
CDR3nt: TGCGCCAGCGGCCAGGGGCAAGGAAGGGTCCTGACTTTC

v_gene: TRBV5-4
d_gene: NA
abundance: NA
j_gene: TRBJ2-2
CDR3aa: CASSLGGPIPGELFF
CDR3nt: TGTGCCAGCAGCTTGGGAGGTCCTATTCCCGGGGAGCTGTTTTTT

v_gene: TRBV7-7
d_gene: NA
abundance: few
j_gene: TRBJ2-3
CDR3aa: CASSSTGIRDTQYF
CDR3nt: TGTGCCAGCAGCTCCACAGGGATCAGGGATACGCAGTATTTT

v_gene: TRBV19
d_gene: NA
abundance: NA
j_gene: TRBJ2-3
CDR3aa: CASSLMTVTSTDTQYF
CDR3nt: TGTGCCAGTAGCCTTATGACAGTTACTAGCACAGATACGCAGTATTTT

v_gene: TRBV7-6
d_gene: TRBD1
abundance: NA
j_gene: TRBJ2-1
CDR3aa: CASSPPQGVYNEQFF
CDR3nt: TGTGCCAGCAGCCCCCCTCAGGGGGTCTACAATGAGCAGTTCTTC

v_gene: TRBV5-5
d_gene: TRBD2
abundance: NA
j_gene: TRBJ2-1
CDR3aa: CASSLGLALYNEQFF
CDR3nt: TGTGCCAGCAGCCTGGGACTAGCCCTGTACAATGAGCAGTTCTTC

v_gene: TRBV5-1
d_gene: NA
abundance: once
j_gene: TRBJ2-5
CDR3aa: CASGEETQYF
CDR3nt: TGCGCCAGCGGAGAGGAGACCCAGTACTTC

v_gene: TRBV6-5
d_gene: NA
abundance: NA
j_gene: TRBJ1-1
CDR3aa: CASRQGLNTEAFF
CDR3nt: TGTGCCAGCAGACAGGGACTGAACACTGAAGCTTTCTTT

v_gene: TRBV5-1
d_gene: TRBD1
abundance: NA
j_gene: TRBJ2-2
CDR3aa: CASGLEGTGIAGELFF
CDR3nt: TGCGCCAGCGGCTTGGAAGGGACAGGGATAGCCGGGGAGCTGTTTTTT

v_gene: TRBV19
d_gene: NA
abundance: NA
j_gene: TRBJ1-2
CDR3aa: CASSMTEIYGYTF
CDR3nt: TGTGCCAGTAGCATGACAGAAATCTATGGCTACACCTTC

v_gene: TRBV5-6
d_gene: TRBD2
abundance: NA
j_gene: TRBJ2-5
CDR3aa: CASSVTSGVTETQYF
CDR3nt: TGTGCCAGCAGCGTGACTAGCGGGGTAACAGAGACCCAGTACTTC

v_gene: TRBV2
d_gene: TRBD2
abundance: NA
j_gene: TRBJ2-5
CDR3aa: CASSVSSGGQETQYF
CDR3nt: TGTGCCAGCAGTGTTAGTAGCGGGGGACAAGAGACCCAGTACTTC

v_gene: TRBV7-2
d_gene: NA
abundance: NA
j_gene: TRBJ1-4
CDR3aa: CASSPPVGARTSEKLFF
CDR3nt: TGTGCCAGCAGCCCCCCGGTCGGGGCGAGGACTAGTGAAAAACTGTTTTTT

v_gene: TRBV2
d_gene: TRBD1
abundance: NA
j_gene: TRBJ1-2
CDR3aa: CAFKGSRGTGYTF
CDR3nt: TGTGCCTTTAAAGGGAGCAGGGGGACTGGCTACACCTTC

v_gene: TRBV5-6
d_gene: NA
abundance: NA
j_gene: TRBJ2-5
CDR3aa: CASSLMRGGQETQYF
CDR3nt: TGTGCCAGCAGCTTGATGCGGGGTGGGCAAGAGACCCAGTACTTC

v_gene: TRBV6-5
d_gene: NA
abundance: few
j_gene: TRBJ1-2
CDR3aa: CASSYNENPYGYTF
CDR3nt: TGTGCCAGCAGTTACAACGAGAATCCGTATGGCTACACCTTC

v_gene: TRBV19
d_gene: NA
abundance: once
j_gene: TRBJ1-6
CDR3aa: CASSFNFGPLHF
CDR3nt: TGTGCCAGTAGTTTCAACTTCGGACCCCTCCACTTT

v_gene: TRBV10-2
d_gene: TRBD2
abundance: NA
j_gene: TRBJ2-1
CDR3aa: CASTLAGGYNEQFF
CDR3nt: TGCGCCAGCACGCTAGCGGGGGGGTACAATGAGCAGTTCTTC

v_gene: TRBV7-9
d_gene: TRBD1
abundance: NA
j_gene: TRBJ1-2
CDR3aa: CASSLAGTGWYGYTF
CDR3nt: TGTGCCAGCAGCTTAGCTGGGACAGGGTGGTATGGCTACACCTTC

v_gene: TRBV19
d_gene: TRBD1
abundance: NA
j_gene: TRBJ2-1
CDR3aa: CASTRTGSHEQFF
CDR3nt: TGTGCCAGTACCAGGACAGGGTCCCATGAGCAGTTCTTC

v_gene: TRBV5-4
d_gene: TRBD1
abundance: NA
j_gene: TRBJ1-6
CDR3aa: CASSLGQGNSPLHF
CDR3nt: TGTGCCAGCAGCCTGGGACAGGGGAATTCACCCCTCCACTTT